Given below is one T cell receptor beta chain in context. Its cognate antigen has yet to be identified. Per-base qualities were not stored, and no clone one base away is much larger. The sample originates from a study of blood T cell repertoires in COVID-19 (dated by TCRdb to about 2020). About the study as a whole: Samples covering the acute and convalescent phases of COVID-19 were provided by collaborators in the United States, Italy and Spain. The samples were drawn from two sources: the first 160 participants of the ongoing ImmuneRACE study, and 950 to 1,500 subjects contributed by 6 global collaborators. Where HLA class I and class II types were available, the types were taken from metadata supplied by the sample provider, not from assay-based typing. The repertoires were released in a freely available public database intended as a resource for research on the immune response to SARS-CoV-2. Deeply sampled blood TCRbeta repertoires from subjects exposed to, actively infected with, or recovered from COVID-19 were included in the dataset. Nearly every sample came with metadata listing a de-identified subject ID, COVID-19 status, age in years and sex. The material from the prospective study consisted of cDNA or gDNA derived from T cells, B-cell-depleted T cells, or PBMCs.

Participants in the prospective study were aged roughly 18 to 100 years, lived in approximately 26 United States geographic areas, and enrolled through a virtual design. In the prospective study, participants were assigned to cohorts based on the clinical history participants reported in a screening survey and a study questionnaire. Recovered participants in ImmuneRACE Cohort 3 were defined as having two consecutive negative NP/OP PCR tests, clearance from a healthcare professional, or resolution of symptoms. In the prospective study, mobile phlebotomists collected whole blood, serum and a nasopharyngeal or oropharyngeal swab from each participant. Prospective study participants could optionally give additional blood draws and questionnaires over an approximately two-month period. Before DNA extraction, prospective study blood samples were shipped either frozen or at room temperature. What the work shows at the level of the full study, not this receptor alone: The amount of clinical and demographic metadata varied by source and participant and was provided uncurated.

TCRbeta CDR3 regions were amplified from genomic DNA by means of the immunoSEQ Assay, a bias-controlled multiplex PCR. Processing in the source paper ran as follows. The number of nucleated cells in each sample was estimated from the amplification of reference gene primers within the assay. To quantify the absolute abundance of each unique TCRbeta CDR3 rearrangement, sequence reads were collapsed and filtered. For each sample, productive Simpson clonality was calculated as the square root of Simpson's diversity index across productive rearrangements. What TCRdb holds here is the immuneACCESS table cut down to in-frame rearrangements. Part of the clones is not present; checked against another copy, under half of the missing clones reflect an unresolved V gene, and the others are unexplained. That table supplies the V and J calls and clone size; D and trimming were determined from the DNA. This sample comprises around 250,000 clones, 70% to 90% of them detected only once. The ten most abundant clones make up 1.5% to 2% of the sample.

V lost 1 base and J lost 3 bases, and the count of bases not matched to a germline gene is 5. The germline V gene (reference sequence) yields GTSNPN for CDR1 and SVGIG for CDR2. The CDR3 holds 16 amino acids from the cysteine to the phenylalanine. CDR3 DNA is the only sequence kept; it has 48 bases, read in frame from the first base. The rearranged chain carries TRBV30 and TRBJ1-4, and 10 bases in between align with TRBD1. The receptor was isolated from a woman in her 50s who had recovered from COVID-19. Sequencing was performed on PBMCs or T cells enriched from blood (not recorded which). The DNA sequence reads TGTGCCTGGAGTGAGCCGGGACAGGGGTCTAATGAAAAACTGTTTTTT. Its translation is CAWSEPGQGSNEKLFF.